This TCR beta chain was recovered during a study of cytomegalovirus exposure and HLA in healthy donors. Regarding the study as a whole: Across donors, most TCRs were seen rarely, yet some public ones were widespread. A reported reduction in N-insertions relative to the 666-donor mean was seen in an Asian-associated ancestry cluster in a later analysis. The authors later found TCR association rates varying by HLA locus, with DRB1 most and HLA-C fewest.

With 60 Vbeta and 13 Jbeta primers, the PCR was carried out. Methods used by the authors: A follow-up analysis tallied about 88 million unique TCR beta chains, about 11 million shared. Libraries were prepared by immunoSEQ multiplex PCR; TCRdb keeps only in-frame clonotypes and omits some of them. The DNA was the basis for D and trimming; V, J and clone size are from that table. The sample carries about 170,000 clones, over 75% recorded once. This clone was counted only a few times. As yet, its antigen is unknown. Germline V gene data show CDR1 as MGHDK and CDR2 as SYGVNS. The CDR3 extends over 15 amino acids. The V gene lost 6 bases and the J gene lost 7 bases, with 19 bases spanning the gap.

The TCR was taken from a woman aged 45 to 65 in good health and CMV-seropositive. V is TRBV25-1 and J is TRBJ1-5; possible D gene TRBD1, 6 bases. Material for sequencing was PBMCs. Here the CDR3 reads CASSEGAGQGQPQHF. The CDR3 bases are TGTGCCAGCAGCGAAGGGGCAGGGCAGGGGCAGCCCCAGCATTTT.